A selection of T cell receptor beta chains follows, all from one sample in a study of T cell responses to AZD1222 COVID-19 vaccine. The assay was immunoSEQ multiplex PCR, and TCRdb's table has in-frame clones only and misses some. The sample shows about 160,000 clones, around 90% of them seen only once. The source material was peripheral blood, sampled 28 days after the second AZD1222 dose. Receptor source: an adult who received the AZD1222 COVID-19 vaccine. Each CDR3 is given with its conserved first and last residue. Each record gives: V gene, J gene, D gene, clone size, CDR3 protein, CDR3 DNA. The D gene is left open where the match is weak. The size field is filled for only some rows; it gives once, few, many or a size class.

TRBV24-1	TRBJ1-5	TRBD1	NA	CATSGEPGQIYSNQPQHF	TGTGCCACCAGTGGGGAACCGGGACAGATTTATAGCAATCAGCCCCAGCATTTT
TRBV29-1	TRBJ1-1	NA	NA	CSVGQSANTEAFF	TGCAGCGTTGGACAGTCGGCGAACACTGAAGCTTTCTTT
TRBV5-6	TRBJ2-2	NA	NA	CASSLPGDSHTGELFF	TGTGCCAGCAGCTTGCCGGGGGACAGCCACACCGGGGAGCTGTTTTTT
TRBV5-1	TRBJ1-2	TRBD1	NA	CASSLGPGTGSDYGYTF	TGCGCCAGCAGCTTGGGACCGGGGACAGGGTCTGACTATGGCTACACCTTC
TRBV5-5	TRBJ1-1	NA	NA	CASSPENTEAFF	TGTGCCAGCAGCCCCGAGAACACTGAAGCTTTCTTT
TRBV3-1/TRBV3-2	TRBJ1-6	TRBD1	NA	CASSQVPGQGNSPLHF	TGTGCCAGCAGCCAAGTCCCGGGACAGGGTAATTCACCCCTCCACTTT
TRBV2	TRBJ1-1	TRBD1	NA	CASSSGTGTNTEAFF	TGTGCCAGCAGTTCCGGGACAGGGACGAACACTGAAGCTTTCTTT
TRBV6-2/TRBV6-3	TRBJ1-2	NA	NA	CASSKDGTYGYTF	TGTGCCAGCAGCAAGGACGGGACCTATGGCTACACCTTC
TRBV6-5	TRBJ1-3	NA	once	CASVTSSGNTIYF	TGTGCCAGTGTGACTAGCTCTGGAAACACCATATATTTT
TRBV6-6	TRBJ1-5	NA	NA	CASSYSPTDQPQHF	TGTGCCAGCAGTTACAGCCCGACGGATCAGCCCCAGCATTTT
TRBV19	TRBJ1-2	NA	NA	CASRIPHRNYGYTF	TGTGCCAGTAGAATCCCCCACAGGAACTATGGCTACACCTTC
TRBV7-9	TRBJ2-2	NA	NA	CALQDVNTGELFF	TGTGCCCTCCAGGACGTTAACACCGGGGAGCTGTTTTTT
TRBV12-3/TRBV12-4	TRBJ1-1	NA	NA	CACKRGINEAFF	TGTGCCTGTAAGAGGGGAATAAATGAAGCTTTCTTT
TRBV6-5	TRBJ2-7	NA	NA	CASRKTVSYEQYF	TGTGCCAGCAGGAAGACAGTCTCCTACGAGCAGTACTTC
TRBV2	TRBJ2-5	NA	NA	CASSEASVRYQETQYF	TGTGCCAGCAGTGAAGCTAGCGTTCGGTACCAAGAGACCCAGTACTTC
TRBV5-6	TRBJ1-2	NA	NA	CASSPGDYGYTF	TGTGCCAGCAGCCCCGGGGATTATGGCTACACCTTC
TRBV5-1	TRBJ1-2	NA	once	CASSLGHLGYTF	TGCGCCAGCAGCCTAGGACACCTCGGCTACACCTTC
TRBV2	TRBJ2-3	NA	NA	CASIASTQYF	TGTGCCAGCATAGCTTCGACGCAGTATTTT
TRBV7-9	TRBJ1-1	TRBD1	NA	CASSRGTGMLGAFF	TGTGCCAGCAGCCGAGGGACAGGGATGTTAGGTGCTTTCTTT
TRBV2	TRBJ2-5	NA	once	CASSEDREATQYF	TGTGCCAGCAGTGAAGACAGGGAGGCGACCCAGTACTTC
TRBV19	TRBJ1-6	TRBD1	NA	CASRRDRDGSPLHF	TGTGCCAGTAGGCGGGACAGGGACGGTTCACCCCTCCACTTT
TRBV4-2	TRBJ1-1	NA	NA	CASSPLGGETEAFF	TGTGCCAGCAGCCCCCTTGGGGGCGAAACTGAAGCTTTCTTT
TRBV12-3/TRBV12-4	TRBJ1-3	NA	NA	CASSRLSGNTIYF	TGTGCCAGCAGCAGATTGTCTGGAAACACCATATATTTT
TRBV19	TRBJ2-1	NA	NA	CASSIGGPYNEQFF	TGTGCCAGTAGTATTGGGGGGCCTTACAATGAGCAGTTCTTC
TRBV4-1	TRBJ2-1	TRBD2	NA	CASSQGGGSPREQFF	TGCGCCAGCAGCCAAGGCGGGGGGTCCCCTCGGGAGCAGTTCTTC
TRBV3-1/TRBV3-2	TRBJ1-1	NA	NA	CASSLRGGSSFF	TGTGCCAGCAGCCTCCGTGGGGGTTCGTCTTTCTTT
TRBV12-3/TRBV12-4	TRBJ2-7	NA	NA	CASSFTGTGEQYF	TGTGCCAGCAGTTTTACAGGGACGGGGGAGCAGTACTTC
TRBV5-1	TRBJ1-2	NA	NA	CASSLGRNEYGYTF	TGCGCCAGCAGCTTGGGGCGGAACGAGTATGGCTACACCTTC
TRBV27	TRBJ1-4	TRBD1	NA	CASRILGQGGEKLFF	TGTGCCAGCAGGATTTTGGGACAGGGAGGGGAAAAACTGTTTTTT
TRBV6-5	TRBJ1-5	NA	NA	CASSFNSEGNQPQHF	TGTGCCAGCAGCTTTAATAGTGAGGGGAATCAGCCCCAGCATTTT
TRBV6-5	TRBJ1-1	NA	NA	CASSYEAANTEAFF	TGTGCCAGCAGTTACGAGGCGGCGAACACTGAAGCTTTCTTT
TRBV5-1	TRBJ2-3	NA	NA	CASSKGSTDTQYF	TGCGCCAGCAGCAAGGGGAGCACAGATACGCAGTATTTT
TRBV25-1	TRBJ1-4	NA	NA	CASSEYPGALEKLFF	TGTGCCAGCAGTGAATATCCGGGGGCACTTGAAAAACTGTTTTTT
TRBV10-2	TRBJ2-2	NA	medium-sized	CASRVGTGELFF	TGCGCCAGCAGGGTGGGGACCGGGGAGCTGTTTTTT
TRBV6-4	TRBJ1-1	NA	NA	CASRPDRTNTEAFF	TGTGCCAGCAGACCCGACAGGACGAACACTGAAGCTTTCTTT
TRBV6-5	TRBJ2-7	NA	NA	CASSPTGSEQYF	TGTGCCAGCAGCCCCACAGGGTCTGAGCAGTACTTC
TRBV28	TRBJ1-1	NA	NA	CASSFMGVAFF	TGTGCCAGCAGTTTCATGGGGGTGGCTTTCTTT